This T cell receptor beta chain came from a study of Ad26.COV2.S vaccination and SARS-CoV-2 variants. Study as a whole: Intramuscular Ad26.COV2.S doses were given once or twice, 56 days apart.

The CDR3 is 12 residues long. Per the germline V gene, CDR1 is MNHNY and CDR2 is SVGAGI (reference sequence). V lost 7 bases and J 9 bases, leaving 15 bases between the germline ends. Treatment of the sample: about 20 received Ad26.COV2.S at low or high dose, single or two shots; 5 received placebo; per-sample allocation not given. Samples analyzed were those drawn on day 63 after the first vaccine or placebo injection. Repertoires were generated with immunoSEQ multiplex PCR, while TCRdb's copy carries only in-frame clones and drops some. The sample yields around 450,000 clones, about 91% seen once. Sequenced material: peripheral blood, taken in a trial of Ad26.COV2.S vaccine versus placebo. The chain employs TRBV6-6 and TRBJ1-2; D is undetermined. The source is a person between 18 and 59 years old who received the Ad26.COV2.S COVID-19 vaccine or a placebo. This CDR3 reads CASNDRRQSYTF. Written as DNA, the CDR3 is TGTGCCAGCAACGACCGGCGACAAAGCTACACCTTC.